This T cell receptor beta chain was documented in a study of Ad26.COV2.S vaccination and SARS-CoV-2 variants. Across the study: Enrollment placed the donor in the COV1001 Ad26.COV2.S trial arm.

Study-level findings and limits: Measures of TCR breadth and depth may have fallen short of total T cell responses. Breadth measured for non-spike TCRs was similar across vaccine and placebo recipients. It was vaccine recipients, not placebo recipients, who had the higher spike-specific TCR breadth.

A note on this clone: The antigen is undetermined.

Sequencing used immunoSEQ multiplex PCR; TCRdb keeps in-frame clones, though not all of them. The sample lists 450,000 to 550,000 clones, roughly nine tenths occurring once. The treatment was: roughly 18 received Ad26.COV2.S at low or high dose, single or two shots; 5 received placebo; per-sample allocation not given. The investigators took samples on day 63 after the first vaccine or placebo injection. Looked up from germline, CDR1 is LGHDT and CDR2 is YNNKEL (reference sequence). The CDR3 extends over 14 amino acids. Trimming removed 4 bases at V and 1 base at J, with 8 bases between. Sequenced here: peripheral blood, sampled in a trial of Ad26.COV2.S vaccine versus placebo. This sequence originates from a person between 18 and 59 years old who received the Ad26.COV2.S COVID-19 vaccine or a placebo. The rearrangement joins TRBV3-1 (or the pseudogene TRBV3-2) to TRBJ1-3; unclear D gene. The chain's CDR3 is CASSPSGSGNTIYF. Written as DNA, the CDR3 is TGTGCCAGCAGCCCCTCGGGGTCTGGAAACACCATATATTTT.